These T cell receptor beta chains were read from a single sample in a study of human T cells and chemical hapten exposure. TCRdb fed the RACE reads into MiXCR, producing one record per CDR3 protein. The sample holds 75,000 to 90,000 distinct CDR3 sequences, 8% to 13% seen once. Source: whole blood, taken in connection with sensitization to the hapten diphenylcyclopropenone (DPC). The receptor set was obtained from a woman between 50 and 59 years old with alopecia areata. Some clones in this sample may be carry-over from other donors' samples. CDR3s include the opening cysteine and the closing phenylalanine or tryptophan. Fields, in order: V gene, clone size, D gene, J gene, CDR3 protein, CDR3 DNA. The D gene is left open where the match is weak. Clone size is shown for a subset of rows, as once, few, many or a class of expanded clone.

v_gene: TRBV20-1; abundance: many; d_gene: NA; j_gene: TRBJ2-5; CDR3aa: CSAEPGLETQYF; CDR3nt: TGCAGTGCCGAACCGGGACTAGAGACCCAGTACTTC
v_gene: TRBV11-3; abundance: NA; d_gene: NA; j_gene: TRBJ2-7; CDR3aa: CASSLWQNYEQYF; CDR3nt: TGTGCCAGCAGCTTATGGCAGAACTACGAGCAGTACTTC
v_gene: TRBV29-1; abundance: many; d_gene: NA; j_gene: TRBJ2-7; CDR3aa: CSGGDYEQYF; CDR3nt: TGCAGCGGGGGAGACTACGAGCAGTACTTC
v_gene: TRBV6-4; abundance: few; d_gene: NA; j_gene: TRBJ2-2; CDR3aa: CASSDSGGINGQLFF; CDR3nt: TGTGCCAGCAGTGACTCCGGTGGAATTAACGGTCAGCTGTTTTTT
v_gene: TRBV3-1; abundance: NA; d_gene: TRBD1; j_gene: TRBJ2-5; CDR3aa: CASSQDPTGRETQYF; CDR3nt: TGTGCCAGCAGCCAAGATCCGACAGGGAGAGAGACCCAGTACTTC
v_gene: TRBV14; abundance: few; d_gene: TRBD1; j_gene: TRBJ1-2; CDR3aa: CASSRGQNYGYTF; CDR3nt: TGTGCCAGCAGCAGGGGACAGAACTATGGCTACACCTTC
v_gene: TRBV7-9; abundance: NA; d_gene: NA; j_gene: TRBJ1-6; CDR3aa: CASSLYSYTEEPLHF; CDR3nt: TGTGCCAGCAGCTTATACTCGTATACGGAGGAACCCCTCCACTTT
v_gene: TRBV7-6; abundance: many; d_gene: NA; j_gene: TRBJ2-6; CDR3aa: CASSPQVVSSGANVLTF; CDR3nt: TGTGCCAGCAGCCCCCAGGTTGTCAGCTCTGGGGCCAACGTCCTGACTTTC
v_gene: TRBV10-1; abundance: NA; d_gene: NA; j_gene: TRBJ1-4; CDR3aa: CASNVRANEKLFF; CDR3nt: TGCGCCAGCAACGTCAGAGCCAATGAAAAACTGTTTTTT
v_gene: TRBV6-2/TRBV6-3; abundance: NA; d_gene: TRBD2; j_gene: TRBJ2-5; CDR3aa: CASSYKGGETQYF; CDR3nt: TGTGCCAGCAGTTACAAGGGAGGGGAGACCCAGTACTTC
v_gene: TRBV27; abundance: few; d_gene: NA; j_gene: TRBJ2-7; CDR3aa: CASSLPSGGRPSDYEQYF; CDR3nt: TGTGCCAGCAGTCTACCCTCCGGGGGCAGACCCTCGGATTACGAGCAGTACTTC
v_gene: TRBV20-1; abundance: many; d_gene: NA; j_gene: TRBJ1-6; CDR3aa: CSASWSGTDTGPLHF; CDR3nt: TGCAGTGCTTCTTGGTCTGGGACGGATACAGGACCCCTCCACTTT
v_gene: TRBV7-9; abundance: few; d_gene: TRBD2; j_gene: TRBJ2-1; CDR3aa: CASGLGTSGTNEQFF; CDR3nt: TGTGCCAGCGGTCTTGGGACTAGCGGGACCAATGAGCAGTTCTTC
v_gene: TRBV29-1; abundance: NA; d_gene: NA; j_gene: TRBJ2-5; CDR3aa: CSAGTAGKTQYF; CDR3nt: TGCAGCGCCGGGACGGCGGGGAAGACCCAGTACTTC
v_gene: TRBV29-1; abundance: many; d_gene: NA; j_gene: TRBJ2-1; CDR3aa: CSVEWASYNEQFF; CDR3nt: TGCAGCGTTGAATGGGCATCCTACAATGAGCAGTTCTTC
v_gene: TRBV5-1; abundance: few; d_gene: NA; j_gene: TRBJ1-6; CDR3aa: CASSSQPESNNSPLHF; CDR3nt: TGCGCCAGCAGCTCCCAACCAGAATCCAATAATTCACCCCTCCACTTT
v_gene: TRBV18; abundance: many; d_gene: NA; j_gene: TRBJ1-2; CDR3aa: CASSLDSYGYTF; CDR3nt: TGTGCCAGCTCACTCGACAGCTATGGCTACACCTTC
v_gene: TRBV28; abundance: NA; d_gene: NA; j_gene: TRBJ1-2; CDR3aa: CASSQLYGYTF; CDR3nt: TGTGCCAGCAGCCAGCTCTATGGCTACACCTTC
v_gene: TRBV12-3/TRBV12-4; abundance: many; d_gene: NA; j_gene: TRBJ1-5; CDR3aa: CASRQSRGSNQPQHF; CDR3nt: TGTGCCAGCAGGCAATCACGGGGTAGCAATCAGCCCCAGCATTTT
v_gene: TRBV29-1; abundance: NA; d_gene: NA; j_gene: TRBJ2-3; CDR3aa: CSVRSGSGTDTQYF; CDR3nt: TGCAGCGTTCGATCAGGGTCGGGGACAGATACGCAGTATTTT
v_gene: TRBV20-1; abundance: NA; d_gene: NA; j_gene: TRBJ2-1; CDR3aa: CSASTDNEQFF; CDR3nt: TGCAGTGCTAGTACGGACAATGAGCAGTTCTTC
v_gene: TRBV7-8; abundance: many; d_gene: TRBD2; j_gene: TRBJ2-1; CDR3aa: CASSRGGSSGSNEQFF; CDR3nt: TGTGCCAGCAGCCGGGGGGGGTCTAGCGGGAGTAATGAGCAGTTCTTC
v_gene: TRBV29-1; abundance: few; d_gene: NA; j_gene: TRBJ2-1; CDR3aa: CSVDPGLYNEQFF; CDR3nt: TGCAGCGTGGACCCGGGTCTGTACAATGAGCAGTTCTTC
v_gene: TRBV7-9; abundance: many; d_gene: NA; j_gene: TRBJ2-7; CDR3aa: CASSSTSGLGAPPSYEQYF; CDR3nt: TGTGCCAGCAGCTCCACCTCCGGGCTGGGAGCCCCTCCCTCCTACGAGCAGTACTTC
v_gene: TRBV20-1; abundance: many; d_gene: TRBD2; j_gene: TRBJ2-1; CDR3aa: CSARLVAGVFGEQFF; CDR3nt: TGCAGTGCTAGATTGGTAGCGGGAGTTTTCGGTGAGCAGTTCTTC
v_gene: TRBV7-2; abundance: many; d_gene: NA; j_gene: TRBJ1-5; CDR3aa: CASSLLGATHSNQPQHF; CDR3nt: TGTGCCAGCAGCTTATTAGGGGCCACTCATAGCAATCAGCCCCAGCATTTT
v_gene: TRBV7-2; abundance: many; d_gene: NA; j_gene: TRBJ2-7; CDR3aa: CASSLALPPGEQYF; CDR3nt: TGTGCCAGCAGCTTAGCGCTTCCCCCCGGCGAGCAGTACTTC
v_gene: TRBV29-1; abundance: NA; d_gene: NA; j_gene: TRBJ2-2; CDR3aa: CSALDRTNTGELFF; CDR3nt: TGCAGCGCCCTTGACAGAACGAACACCGGGGAGCTGTTTTTT
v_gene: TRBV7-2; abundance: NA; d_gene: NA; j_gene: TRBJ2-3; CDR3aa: CASSLILTDTQYF; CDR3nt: TGTGCCAGCAGCTTAATACTCACAGATACGCAGTATTTT
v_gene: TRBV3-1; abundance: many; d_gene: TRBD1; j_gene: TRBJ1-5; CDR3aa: CASLPGQEKYGEQPQHF; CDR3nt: TGTGCCAGCCTTCCGGGACAGGAGAAATATGGGGAACAGCCCCAGCATTTT
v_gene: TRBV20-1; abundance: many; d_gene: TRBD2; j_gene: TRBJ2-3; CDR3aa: CSARDRLAGSRTDTQYF; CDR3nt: TGCAGTGCTAGAGATCGGCTAGCGGGCTCCCGCACAGATACGCAGTATTTT
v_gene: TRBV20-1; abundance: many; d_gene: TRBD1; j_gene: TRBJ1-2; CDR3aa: CSAGDRGLGYTF; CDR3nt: TGCAGTGCGGGAGACAGGGGGCTTGGCTACACCTTC
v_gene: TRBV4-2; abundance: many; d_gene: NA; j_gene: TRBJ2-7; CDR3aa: CASSQGTSTLYEQYF; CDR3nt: TGTGCCAGCAGCCAAGGTACTAGCACTCTCTACGAGCAGTACTTC